Listed below are T cell receptor beta chains from one sample, sequenced in a study of beta chain features in type 1 diabetes. Measured with immunoSEQ multiplex PCR; TCRdb has only the in-frame clones, and not every one. The data contain tens of thousands of clones, more than 60% of them singletons. Source material: Tregs from blood. The receptors were sampled from a woman aged 40 to 55 in good health. Each CDR3 is given with its conserved first and last residue. D genes are given only for firm matches. Clone size is stated in some rows and not others, as once, few, many or a class when expanded.

D,J,size,V,CDR3,DNA
TRBD2,TRBJ2-7,NA,TRBV7-2,CASSLTAGGQYEQYF,TGTGCCAGCAGCTTAACGGCGGGGGGGCAATACGAGCAGTACTTC
NA,TRBJ1-6,NA,TRBV18,CASQGLTGSYNSPLHF,TGTGCCAGCCAGGGGTTGACTGGCTCCTATAATTCACCCCTCCACTTT
NA,TRBJ1-1,NA,TRBV10-3,CAISSTREAFF,TGTGCCATCAGCTCAACCAGGGAAGCTTTCTTT
NA,TRBJ1-1,once,TRBV6-4,CASSLEGGTEAFF,TGTGCCAGCAGCCTAGAGGGGGGGACTGAAGCTTTCTTT
NA,TRBJ1-1,NA,TRBV18,CASSHRVLMNTEAFF,TGTGCCAGCTCGCACCGGGTTTTAATGAACACTGAAGCTTTCTTT
NA,TRBJ1-6,few,TRBV4-3,CASGQYYNSPLHF,TGCGCCAGCGGCCAGTACTATAATTCACCCCTCCACTTT
NA,TRBJ1-3,NA,TRBV7-2,CASSHRGNTIYF,TGTGCCAGCAGCCACAGAGGAAACACCATATATTTT
NA,TRBJ2-5,NA,TRBV5-1,CASRRGRTVETQYF,TGCGCCAGCAGGCGGGGGCGGACAGTGGAGACCCAGTACTTC
NA,TRBJ2-7,few,TRBV7-2,CASSLLSGPYEQYF,TGTGCCAGCAGCTTATTAAGCGGACCCTACGAGCAGTACTTC
TRBD2,TRBJ2-3,NA,TRBV5-4,CASSFSAGGPTDTQYF,TGTGCCAGCAGCTTCTCGGCGGGGGGGCCAACAGATACGCAGTATTTT
NA,TRBJ2-1,NA,TRBV12-1,CASSFTQGGSGGLNEQFF,TGTGCCAGCAGCTTTACCCAAGGGGGTAGCGGGGGGCTCAATGAGCAGTTCTTC
TRBD1,TRBJ1-5,few,TRBV9,CASSVGTGSQPQHF,TGTGCCAGCAGCGTCGGGACAGGATCTCAGCCCCAGCATTTT
TRBD2,TRBJ2-5,few,TRBV7-2,CASRIAGPGETQYF,TGTGCCAGCAGAATAGCGGGGCCGGGAGAGACCCAGTACTTC
NA,TRBJ2-3,NA,TRBV30,CAWIRQVSAADTQYF,TGTGCCTGGATTCGGCAGGTCAGTGCCGCAGATACGCAGTATTTT
TRBD1,TRBJ1-5,NA,TRBV19,CASSLMDRGSNQPQHF,TGTGCCAGTAGTCTGATGGACAGGGGGAGTAATCAGCCCCAGCATTTT
NA,TRBJ2-3,NA,TRBV27,CASSLSPVTDTQYF,TGTGCCAGCAGTTTATCCCCGGTCACAGATACGCAGTATTTT
NA,TRBJ1-2,NA,TRBV6-5,CASSYSRTNYGYTF,TGTGCCAGCAGTTACTCGAGAACTAACTATGGCTACACCTTC
NA,TRBJ2-5,NA,TRBV4-3,CASSQVSGAAQYF,TGCGCCAGCAGCCAAGTTTCCGGTGCGGCCCAGTACTTC
NA,TRBJ1-1,once,TRBV25-1,CASSQLGGTEAFF,TGTGCCAGCAGTCAATTGGGGGGGACTGAAGCTTTCTTT
TRBD1,TRBJ1-2,NA,TRBV2,CASSRNRGNYGYTF,TGTGCCAGCAGTAGGAACAGGGGGAACTATGGCTACACCTTC
TRBD1,TRBJ1-5,once,TRBV18,CASSPGQGAGNQPQHF,TGTGCCAGCTCACCGGGACAGGGGGCCGGCAATCAGCCCCAGCATTTT
NA,TRBJ2-7,few,TRBV29-1,CSVEDRGYEQYF,TGCAGCGTTGAAGATCGGGGTTACGAGCAGTACTTC
NA,TRBJ2-5,NA,TRBV11-1,CASSSRRGPGETQYF,TGTGCCAGCAGCTCGAGGAGGGGGCCGGGGGAGACCCAGTACTTC
NA,TRBJ1-2,NA,TRBV5-1,CASSLTTDKSNYGYTF,TGCGCCAGCAGCCTGACGACCGACAAGTCTAACTATGGCTACACCTTC
TRBD2,TRBJ2-5,NA,TRBV7-2,CASSLGGGGGETQYF,TGTGCCAGCAGCTTGGGCGGGGGGGGCGGAGAGACCCAGTACTTC
NA,TRBJ2-2,NA,TRBV6-1,CASSERPLAGELFF,TGTGCCAGCAGTGAAAGGCCCCTAGCCGGGGAGCTGTTTTTT
TRBD1,TRBJ2-7,NA,TRBV6-6,CASSFSPGQPYEQYF,TGTGCCAGCAGTTTCTCACCGGGACAGCCTTACGAGCAGTACTTC
TRBD2,TRBJ2-5,few,TRBV7-9,CASSYGISGVSETQYF,TGTGCCAGCAGCTATGGGATTAGCGGGGTCTCAGAGACCCAGTACTTC
NA,TRBJ2-1,NA,TRBV29-1,CSVAPKRVVYNEQFF,TGCAGCGTTGCCCCTAAGCGGGTGGTATACAATGAGCAGTTCTTC
TRBD1,TRBJ1-2,NA,TRBV7-9,CASSPRQGRYGYTF,TGTGCCAGCAGCCCCCGACAGGGGCGGTATGGCTACACCTTC
TRBD1,TRBJ2-2,NA,TRBV18,CASSGTGATGELFF,TGTGCCAGCTCAGGGACAGGGGCCACCGGGGAGCTGTTTTTT
NA,TRBJ1-2,NA,TRBV18,CASSPFRSLDYGYTF,TGTGCCAGCTCACCATTTCGGAGTTTGGACTATGGCTACACCTTC
NA,TRBJ1-1,few,TRBV19,CASSIKSGTEAFF,TGTGCCAGTAGTATTAAGAGTGGCACTGAAGCTTTCTTT
NA,TRBJ1-2,NA,TRBV6-5,CASSYRGGYTF,TGTGCCAGCAGTTACAGGGGGGGCTACACCTTC
NA,TRBJ2-1,NA,TRBV7-2,CASSLYSIYEQFF,TGTGCCAGCAGCTTATACTCCATCTATGAGCAGTTCTTC
TRBD1,TRBJ1-1,NA,TRBV7-9,CASSVSGGSTEAFF,TGTGCCAGCAGCGTATCAGGGGGATCCACTGAAGCTTTCTTT
NA,TRBJ2-2,few,TRBV7-9,CASSPFRELFF,TGTGCCAGCAGCCCATTCCGGGAGCTGTTTTTT
TRBD1,TRBJ1-2,few,TRBV5-1,CASSRAGTGLTGYTF,TGCGCCAGCAGCCGGGCCGGGACAGGGCTGACAGGCTACACCTTC
TRBD1,TRBJ2-5,NA,TRBV7-2,CASSFGTGGRTQYF,TGTGCCAGCAGCTTCGGGACAGGGGGCCGGACCCAGTACTTC
NA,TRBJ1-1,few,TRBV6-6,CASSYRQGMNTEAFF,TGTGCCAGCAGTTATCGTCAGGGCATGAACACTGAAGCTTTCTTT
TRBD2,TRBJ2-1,NA,TRBV7-2,CASSLVGGGRGEQFF,TGTGCCAGCAGCTTAGTCGGCGGGGGAAGGGGTGAGCAGTTCTTC
NA,TRBJ1-2,NA,TRBV19,CASSMGPYGYTF,TGTGCCAGTAGTATGGGCCCCTATGGCTACACCTTC
TRBD1,TRBJ2-5,few,TRBV7-6,CASSFGTGKETQYF,TGTGCCAGCAGCTTTGGGACAGGGAAAGAGACCCAGTACTTC
TRBD1,TRBJ1-2,few,TRBV19,CASEDRANYGYTF,TGTGCCAGCGAGGACAGGGCTAACTATGGCTACACCTTC